These 9 T cell receptor beta chains originate from one sample sequenced in a study of beta chain features in type 1 diabetes. The antigens for these receptors are not known. The whole isolated RNA underwent reverse transcription, so sequencing captured expressed TCRB transcripts. Repertoires were generated with immunoSEQ multiplex PCR, while TCRdb's copy carries only in-frame clones and drops some. The sample gives just under 150,000 clones, roughly an eighth of which show up once; under 1.5% is in the top ten. Notes on the study in general: Patients with Type 1 diabetes showed moderately but significantly shorter TCRB CDR3s in all four CD4+ subsets.

The sequenced sample consisted of central memory CD4+ T cells from blood. The receptor set was obtained from a man aged 18 to 29 with type 1 diabetes.

This clone was seen a handful of times. V gene TRBV4-2 combines with J gene TRBJ1-1; D is unresolved. The ends were cut back, 0 bases at V and 1 base at J, with 9 bases in the middle. The CDR3 extends over 15 amino acids. Germline loops: CDR1 LGHNA, CDR2 YNFKEQ. CDR3 sequence (DNA): TGTGCCAGCAGCCAAGACGGTGGAAGGAACACTGAAGCTTTCTTT. Translated, it gives CASSQDGGRNTEAFF.

This chain connects TRBV5-4 to TRBJ1-1, with TRBD1 matching over 7 bases. V lost 4 bases and J lost 7; bases outside the gene matches: 10. This CDR3 contains 14 residues. Per the germline V gene, CDR1 is SGHNT and CDR2 is YYREEE (reference sequence). The CDR3 nucleotides are TGTGCCAGCAGCCAGCAGGGACAGCTTATTGAAGCTTTCTTT. Its protein is CASSQQGQLIEAFF.

This clone was seen more than once but under ten times. The chain is built from TRBV9 and TRBJ2-2; 7 bases map to TRBD1. The CDR3 is 16 amino acids. The junction had 11 bases not matched to a gene; V was cut back by 3 bases and J by 6 bases. Germline V lookup: CDR1 SGDLS, CDR2 YYNGEE. CDR3 region: CASSAYRGNWAGELFF. The CDR3 bases are TGTGCCAGCAGCGCCTACAGGGGTAATTGGGCCGGGGAGCTGTTTTTT.

V usage is TRBV7-9 and J usage is TRBJ2-3, with D possibly matching TRBD2 (5 bases). This CDR3 contains 17 residues. Germline lookup yields CDR1 SEHNR and CDR2 FQNEAQ (reference sequence). V lost 1 base and J 2 bases, leaving 16 bases between the germline ends. The CDR3 bases are TGTGCCAGCAGCTTAGTAACTAGTTCCCCCAACACAGATACGCAGTATTTT. Its translation: CASSLVTSSPNTDTQYF.

This clone was seen repeatedly, ten times or more. The chain joins TRBV29-1 to TRBJ2-6, with TRBD1 identical over 9 bases. There are 15 residues in the CDR3. V dropped 7 bases and J dropped 3; count of bases not matched to a gene: 7. Germline CDR1 SQVTM, CDR2 ANQGSEA. The CDR3 DNA is TGCAGCGCCCGGACAGGGGTCGATGGGGCCAACGTCCTGACTTTC. Its protein is CSARTGVDGANVLTF.

As for this clone: A junction boundary mismatches the germline segment, possibly from a read error. This chain connects TRBV5-6 to TRBJ2-3, with TRBD1 matching over 10 bases. Germline CDR1 SGHDT, CDR2 YYEEEE. The CDR3 is 15 amino acids. CDR3 bases: TGTGCCAGCAGCGAGGGACAGGGGAACCCATATACGCGGTATTTT. Amino acid sequence: CASSEGQGNPYTRYF. The full variable domain, its missing parts supplied by reference TRBV5-6 and TRBJ2-3, is DAGVTQSPTHLIKTRGQQVTLRCSPKSGHDTVSWYQQALGQGPQFIFQYYEEEERQRGNFPDRFSGHQFPNYSSELNVNALLLGDSALYLCASSEGQGNPYTRYFGPGTRLTVL.

CDR3 protein: CASSSFSGGAETQYF. CDR3 bases: TGTGCCAGCAGCTCCTTTAGCGGGGGGGCGGAGACCCAGTACTTC. The chain recombines TRBV7-9 with TRBJ2-5; 11 bases fit TRBD2. The length of the CDR3 is 15 residues. V was clipped by 4 bases and J by 5 bases; unmatched bases: 6. CDR1 and CDR2 (germline): SEHNR, FQNEAQ (reference sequence). Combining the CDR3 with reference TRBV7-9 and TRBJ2-5 gives the whole variable domain DTGVSQNPRHKITKRGQNVTFRCDPISEHNRLYWYRQTLGQGPEFLTYFQNEAQLEKSRLLSDRFSAERPKGSFSTLEIQRTEQGDSAMYLCASSSFSGGAETQYFGPGTRLLVL.

This clone has just a few counts. The gene calls are TRBV4-1 and TRBJ2-3; 11 nucleotides align to TRBD2. This CDR3 comprises 16 residues. Germline-derived CDR1 and CDR2 are MGHRA and YSYEKL. V lost 1 base to trimming and J lost 3 bases; unmatched junction nucleotides: 3. The CDR3 is CASSQGLAGGTDTQYF. In DNA, the CDR3 is TGCGCCAGCAGCCAAGGGCTAGCGGGGGGAACAGATACGCAGTATTTT.

Concerning this clone: At one end the junction does not follow the germline gene, possibly because of a read error. The CDR3 DNA sequence: TGTGCCAGCAGTGAATCGGGTAACAGGTACGAGCAGTACTTC. It is translated as CASSESGNRYEQYF. This chain connects TRBV10-3 to TRBJ2-7, with a tentative D call TRBD1 (5 bases). The germline V gene encodes CDR1 ENHRY and CDR2 SYGVKD. This CDR3 is 14 amino acids long.